This entry describes one T cell receptor beta chain. What it binds is unknown. Trimming pared 2 bases from V and 0 bases from J, leaving 8 bases between. This CDR3 has 14 residues. CDR1 and CDR2 from the germline V gene are SGHAT and FQNNGV. The record originates from a study of CD8+ T cells in alopecia areata. As for the study in general: The drug, oral tofacitinib, was given to treated patients at 5 to 10 mg twice daily. Tofacitinib therapy lasting 6 to 18 months was followed by 6 months off drug. Regarding the study as a whole: Significant decreases in scalp clonality and expanded CD8+ clones followed tofacitinib treatment. Links between baseline CD8+ expansion and response need larger treated cohorts.

Stated treatment: oral pan-JAK inhibitor, 5-10 mg twice daily. The sequencing template was cDNA reverse transcribed from extracted RNA. The table came from immunoSEQ multiplex PCR; TCRdb's copy has only in-frame clones and leaves some out. This sample carries a few hundred thousand clones, roughly 56% of them seen once, and the ten largest clones take approximately 1.4%. The clonotype was recovered from a human donor with alopecia areata. The input for sequencing was CD4+ T cells sorted from blood, taken at week 4, from a patient treated with tofacitinib. J is TRBJ2-7 and V is TRBV11-2; perhaps TRBD2 as D (5 bases). The CDR3, as DNA: TGTGCCAGCAGCTTAACCCGGGACTCCTACGAGCAGTACTTC. Encoded protein: CASSLTRDSYEQYF.